The clone carrying this TCR beta chain appeared once. The data were taken from a study of blood T cell repertoires in COVID-19. Study at large: Samples came from the United States, Italy and Spain, spanning acute and convalescent COVID-19. From T cells, B-cell-depleted T cells, or PBMCs came the material, which was cDNA or gDNA.

Germline V gene sequence: CDR1 LNHDA, CDR2 SQIVND (reference sequence). V lost 4 bases and J lost 6, with 19 bases in between. This CDR3 has 15 residues. Authors' analysis steps: By means of reference gene primer amplification, nucleated cell counts were estimated. Only in-frame clones appear in the TCRdb table, and some are missing; sequencing was by immunoSEQ multiplex PCR. The V and J calls and the clone size are those of that table, but D and trimming were determined from the DNA. There are about 84,000 clones in the sample; around three quarters occur only once, and 5.7% lies in the top ten. The chain links TRBV19 to TRBJ2-7, with D perhaps TRBD2 (6 bases). Sequenced input: peripheral blood. The clonotype originates from a man aged 50 or older with active or convalescent COVID-19. The CDR3 sequence is CASSTGSAGGGEQYF. The CDR3 region has the DNA TGTGCCAGTAGTACGGGCTCAGCCGGGGGAGGCGAGCAGTACTTC.